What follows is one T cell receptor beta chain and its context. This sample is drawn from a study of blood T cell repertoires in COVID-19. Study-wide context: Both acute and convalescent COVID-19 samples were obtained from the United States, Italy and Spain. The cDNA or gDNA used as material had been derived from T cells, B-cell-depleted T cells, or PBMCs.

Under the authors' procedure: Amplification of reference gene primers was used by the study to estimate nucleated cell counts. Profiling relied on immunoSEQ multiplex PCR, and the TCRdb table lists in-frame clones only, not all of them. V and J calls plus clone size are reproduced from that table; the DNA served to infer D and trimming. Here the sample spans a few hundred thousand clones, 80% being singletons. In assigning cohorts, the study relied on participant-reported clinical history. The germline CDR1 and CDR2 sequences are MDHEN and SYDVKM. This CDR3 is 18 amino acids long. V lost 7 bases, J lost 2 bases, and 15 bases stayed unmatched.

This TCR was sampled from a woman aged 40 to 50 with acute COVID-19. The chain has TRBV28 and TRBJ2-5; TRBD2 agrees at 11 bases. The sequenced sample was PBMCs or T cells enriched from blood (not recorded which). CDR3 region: CASKNVSRLAGGQETQYF. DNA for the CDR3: TGTGCCAGCAAAAACGTTTCCCGGCTAGCGGGGGGACAAGAGACCCAGTACTTC.